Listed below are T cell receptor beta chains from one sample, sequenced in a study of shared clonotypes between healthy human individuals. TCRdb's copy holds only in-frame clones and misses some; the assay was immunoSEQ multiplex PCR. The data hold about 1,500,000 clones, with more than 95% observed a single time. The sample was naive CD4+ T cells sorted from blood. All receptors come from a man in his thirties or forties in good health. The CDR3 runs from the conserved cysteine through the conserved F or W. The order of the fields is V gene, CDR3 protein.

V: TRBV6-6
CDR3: CASSQGQLYEQYF

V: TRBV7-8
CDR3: CASSLTGAGANVLTF

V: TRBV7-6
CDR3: CASSLGRGQPQHF

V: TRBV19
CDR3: CASQSKDREPTDTQYF

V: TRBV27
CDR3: CASSHTPILHNEQFF

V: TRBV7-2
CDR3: CASRKSLTASFTGELFF

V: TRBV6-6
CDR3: CASSYEGAMSTDTQYF

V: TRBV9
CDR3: CASSARTSGRGNEQFF

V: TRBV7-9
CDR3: CASSLEAGWYEQYF

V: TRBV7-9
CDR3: CASSLVPGGNQPQHF

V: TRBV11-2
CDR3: CASSSPGVFEKLFF

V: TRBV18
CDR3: CASSRTGTSGNYEQYF

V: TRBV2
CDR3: CASSEALRGLAGGGYEQYF

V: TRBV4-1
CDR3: CASSPARGSGAFF

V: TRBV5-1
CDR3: CASSPEGRSTDTQYF

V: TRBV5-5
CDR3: CASSLGFWGTGTEAFF

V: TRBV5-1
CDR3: CASSLVATSDLLEQYF

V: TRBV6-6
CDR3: CASSYSSVPYNEQFF

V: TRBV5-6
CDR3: CASSKDRGSNQPQHF

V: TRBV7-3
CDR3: CASSLSFRGDEQFF

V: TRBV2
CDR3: CASTSNRPFGNTEAFF

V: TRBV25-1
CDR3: CASSRTHNYEQYF

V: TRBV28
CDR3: CASSRTGLAQPQHF

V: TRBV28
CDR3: CASSPTTYEQYF

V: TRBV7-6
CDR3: CASSTGDGQYF

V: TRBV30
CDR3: CAWRGSMGEQYF

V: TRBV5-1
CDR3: CASSLELAGGYEQYF

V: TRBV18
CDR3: CASSQGTSNTGELFF

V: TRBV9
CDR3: CASSGARGEKLFF

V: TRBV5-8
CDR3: CASSRDGLINEQFF

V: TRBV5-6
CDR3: CASSLMAESYEQYF

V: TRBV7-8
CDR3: CASSFSKNSPQNQPQHF

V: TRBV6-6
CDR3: CASSYFTGPSATEAFF

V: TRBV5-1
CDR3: CASSLGLAGGPSETQYF

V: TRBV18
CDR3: CASSPLGWLAKNIQYF

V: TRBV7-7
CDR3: CASSSGGGPGELFF

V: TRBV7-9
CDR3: CASSTRQAPGEKLFF

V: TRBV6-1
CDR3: CASSEDPGRRYEQYF

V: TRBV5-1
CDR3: CASSLAGVTNEKLFF

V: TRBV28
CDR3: CASRGPGQALSGANVLTF

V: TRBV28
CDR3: CAGLISGSSTDTQYF

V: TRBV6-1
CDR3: CASRTGTVKIYEQYF

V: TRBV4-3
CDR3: CASSQGTGGPRNEQYF

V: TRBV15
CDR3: CATSRDLGRDQPQHF

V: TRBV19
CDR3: CASSTTGGGGNQPQHF

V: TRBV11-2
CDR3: CASSLRLLWEQYF

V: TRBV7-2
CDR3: CASSRPGRRYRGSYEQYF

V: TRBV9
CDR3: CASSATGTSGSNEQFF

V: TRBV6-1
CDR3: CASSVTKLAGELFF

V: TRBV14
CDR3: CASSQDLVAGRSYEQYF

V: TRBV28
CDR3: CASSLVGQGLYGYTF

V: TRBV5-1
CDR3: CAGDRHRGGREKLFF

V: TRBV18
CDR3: CASSLDWGQETQYF

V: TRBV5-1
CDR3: CASSLGDAGELFF

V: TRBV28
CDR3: CASSSHTSGSAYEQYF

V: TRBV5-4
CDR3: CASSLDMGGSYEQYF